These T cell receptor beta chains were read from a single sample in a study of graft-versus-host responses after intestinal transplantation. No antigen is known for these receptors. The repertoire was sequenced with immunoSEQ multiplex PCR; TCRdb's copy has only in-frame clones and lacks some. The sample comprises under 100,000 clones, around 93% of which are singletons, and roughly 0.43% rests with the top ten. Sequencing used unstimulated CD8+ T cells sorted from spleen or lymph node cells, obtained before transplant. The origin of the receptors is a human donor who was the organ donor for an intestinal transplant. Each CDR3 is given with its conserved first and last residue. A D gene is named only where the DNA matches it firmly. Rows may omit the clone size; those that give it use once, few, many or a size class.

size,D,V,J,CDR3,DNA
-,-,TRBV27,TRBJ2-1,CASLTRAGLDEQFF,TGTGCCAGCCTGACTCGGGCGGGGCTGGATGAGCAGTTCTTC
once,-,TRBV5-1,TRBJ1-4,CASSLGPGDEKLFF,TGCGCCAGCAGCTTGGGGCCGGGAGATGAAAAACTGTTTTTT
-,TRBD1,TRBV18,TRBJ2-7,CASSPDRDSPYEQYF,TGTGCCAGCTCTCCGGACCGGGACAGCCCCTACGAGCAGTACTTC
-,TRBD1,TRBV18,TRBJ2-7,CATVVPGQTYEQYF,TGTGCCACCGTAGTTCCGGGACAGACCTACGAGCAGTACTTC
once,-,TRBV4-3,TRBJ2-7,CASSQAVTGTYEQYF,TGCGCCAGCAGCCAAGCGGTTACAGGGACCTACGAGCAGTACTTC
-,-,TRBV2,TRBJ1-1,CASSEAPAGFGTTEAFF,TGTGCCAGCAGTGAAGCCCCCGCAGGGTTTGGTACCACTGAAGCTTTCTTT
-,TRBD2,TRBV10-1,TRBJ2-2,CASSDFTSGGQTGELFF,TGCGCCAGCAGTGACTTTACTAGCGGGGGGCAGACCGGGGAGCTGTTTTTT
-,-,TRBV7-2,TRBJ2-3,CASSGPGTPSTDTQYF,TGTGCCAGCAGCGGGCCGGGGACACCTAGCACAGATACGCAGTATTTT
few,-,TRBV4-1,TRBJ1-3,CASSQTMGGSPGNTIYF,TGCGCCAGCAGCCAGACCATGGGGGGATCTCCTGGAAACACCATATATTTT
-,-,TRBV4-1,TRBJ2-7,CASSQVMGSIGQYF,TGCGCCAGCAGCCAAGTGATGGGCAGCATCGGGCAGTACTTC
-,-,TRBV27,TRBJ2-6,CASSSRQAFSGANVLTF,TGTGCCAGCAGTTCACGACAGGCGTTCTCTGGGGCCAACGTCCTGACTTTC
-,TRBD1,TRBV19,TRBJ1-2,CASGQGSYGYTF,TGTGCCAGTGGACAGGGGAGCTATGGCTACACCTTC
-,TRBD2,TRBV7-3,TRBJ2-3,CASSSLGGTDTQYF,TGTGCCAGCAGCTCACTCGGGGGGACAGATACGCAGTATTTT
-,TRBD1,TRBV5-5,TRBJ1-5,CASSPYYGTEPYQPQHF,TGTGCCAGCAGCCCATACTACGGGACAGAGCCCTATCAGCCCCAGCATTTT
-,-,TRBV9,TRBJ1-1,CASSVAWNTEAFF,TGTGCCAGCAGCGTAGCGTGGAACACTGAAGCTTTCTTT
-,-,TRBV4-1,TRBJ1-2,CASSQVYLGARGYTF,TGCGCCAGCAGCCAAGTATACCTGGGGGCGCGGGGCTACACCTTC
-,-,TRBV7-8,TRBJ2-7,CASSLGETYEQYF,TGTGCCAGCAGCTTAGGAGAAACCTACGAGCAGTACTTC
-,TRBD2,TRBV9,TRBJ2-1,CASSVARGGIYEQFF,TGTGCCAGCAGCGTAGCGCGGGGGGGGATATATGAGCAGTTCTTC
-,-,TRBV10-3,TRBJ1-5,CAISNRVNLNQPQHF,TGTGCCATCAGCAACAGGGTAAATTTAAATCAGCCCCAGCATTTT
-,TRBD1,TRBV7-9,TRBJ1-2,CASSLAGTGEVDGYTF,TGTGCCAGCAGCTTAGCCGGGACAGGGGAGGTTGATGGCTACACCTTC
-,TRBD2,TRBV7-3,TRBJ2-2,CASSPSTSGGIGELFF,TGTGCCAGCAGCCCCTCCACTAGCGGGGGAATCGGGGAGCTGTTTTTT
-,-,TRBV13,TRBJ2-7,CASSPPGFEQYF,TGTGCCAGCAGCCCCCCCGGGTTCGAGCAGTACTTC
-,-,TRBV6-5,TRBJ1-1,CASSNRGGANTEAFF,TGTGCCAGCAGCAACCGGGGGGGGGCCAACACTGAAGCTTTCTTT
-,TRBD1,TRBV2,TRBJ1-2,CASWGQGRANYGYTF,TGTGCCAGCTGGGGACAGGGGCGGGCTAACTATGGCTACACCTTC
-,-,TRBV9,TRBJ1-4,CASSAGTNEKLFF,TGTGCCAGCAGCGCCGGGACAAACGAAAAACTGTTTTTT
-,-,TRBV29-1,TRBJ1-2,CSVLRTDANYGYTF,TGCAGCGTCCTTCGGACAGACGCTAACTATGGCTACACCTTC
-,-,TRBV2,TRBJ1-2,CASSVHHTGLYYGYTF,TGTGCCAGCAGTGTCCACCATACAGGGTTGTACTATGGCTACACCTTC
once,-,TRBV9,TRBJ2-3,CASSVGSGTDTQYF,TGTGCCAGCAGCGTAGGGTCAGGGACAGATACGCAGTATTTT
-,-,TRBV12-5,TRBJ1-2,CASGTPGGGGGYTF,TGTGCTAGTGGTACGCCGGGGGGGGGAGGAGGCTACACCTTC
-,-,TRBV7-3,TRBJ2-3,CASSLQAGSTDTQYF,TGTGCCAGCAGCTTACAGGCGGGCAGCACAGATACGCAGTATTTT
-,TRBD1,TRBV7-2,TRBJ1-1,CASSFRYSRDSATEAFF,TGTGCCAGCAGCTTTCGGTATTCTAGGGACAGTGCCACTGAAGCTTTCTTT
-,TRBD1,TRBV29-1,TRBJ1-2,CSVEDRRGGYTF,TGCAGCGTTGAAGATCGCAGGGGGGGCTACACCTTC
-,-,TRBV5-1,TRBJ1-5,CASSETGDNQPQHF,TGCGCCAGCAGCGAGACAGGAGACAATCAGCCCCAGCATTTT
-,-,TRBV30,TRBJ1-1,CAWSDTGGEAFF,TGTGCCTGGAGTGATACGGGAGGTGAAGCTTTCTTT
-,TRBD1,TRBV5-1,TRBJ1-2,CASSEEGADYGYTF,TGCGCCAGCAGTGAGGAGGGGGCAGACTATGGCTACACCTTC
-,-,TRBV5-1,TRBJ1-2,CASSPPGVKINYGYTF,TGCGCCAGCAGCCCCCCGGGGGTGAAAATTAACTATGGCTACACCTTC
-,TRBD1,TRBV15,TRBJ2-3,CATSRRPGQGITDTQYF,TGTGCCACCAGCAGGAGACCGGGACAGGGCATCACAGATACGCAGTATTTT
-,-,TRBV5-6,TRBJ2-1,CASSLGQNEQFF,TGTGCCAGCAGCTTGGGACAAAATGAGCAGTTCTTC
-,TRBD1,TRBV7-8,TRBJ1-6,CASSLTTGNTYYNSPLHF,TGTGCCAGCAGCTTAACGACAGGGAATACCTATTATAATTCACCCCTCCACTTT
-,TRBD1,TRBV7-8,TRBJ2-5,CASSHRGVGAQYF,TGTGCCAGCAGCCACAGGGGGGTGGGGGCCCAGTACTTC
few,-,TRBV4-3,TRBJ1-5,CASSQEGSDRGPQHF,TGCGCCAGCAGCCAAGAGGGCAGTGACAGAGGGCCCCAGCATTTT
-,-,TRBV15,TRBJ1-1,CATSRDRDNTEAFF,TGTGCCACCAGCAGAGACAGGGATAACACTGAAGCTTTCTTT
-,-,TRBV19,TRBJ2-4,CASTPTEGNIQYF,TGTGCCAGTACACCGACCGAGGGAAACATTCAGTACTTC
-,-,TRBV14,TRBJ2-7,CASSQDRTQPSSYEQYF,TGTGCCAGCAGCCAAGATAGGACTCAACCGTCCTCCTACGAGCAGTACTTC